These 19 T cell receptor beta chains share one sample of origin, sequenced in a study of CD8 T cells in Susac syndrome (dated by TCRdb to 2018 to 2020). Library construction relied on the immunoSEQ multiplex PCR assay. RNA was extracted using the RNeasy kit, and about 0.5 to 1 microgram was reverse transcribed with random hexamers. TCRdb handled the public reads itself, with Q25 trimming in fastp and clone calling in MiXCR, and kept productive beta chains. Each CDR3 protein gets just one entry, which takes the most common genes and DNA from the rows behind it. The sample has tens of thousands of distinct CDR3 sequences on record, just under 95% of them singletons. The ten biggest clones cover 0.45% to 0.5% of the sample. The sample comprised CD8+ T cells from PBMCs. The origin of the receptors is a human donor with Susac syndrome.

The chain links TRBV28 to TRBJ2-7, with 9 positions matching TRBD2. Unmatched junction bases numbered 7, after V lost 2 bases and J lost 5 bases. Germline V gene lookup returns CDR1 MDHEN and CDR2 SYDVKM. CDR3 length equals 15 residues. CDR3 protein: CASSLLLAGVHEQYF. CDR3 sequence (DNA): TGTGCCAGCAGTTTACTCTTAGCGGGAGTACACGAGCAGTACTTC.

This rearrangement joins TRBV7-2 to TRBJ1-1, with 7 bases that match TRBD1. V trimming: 1 base; J trimming: 1 base; junction bases outside the gene matches: 3. CDR1 is SGHTA, CDR2 FQGNSA, per germline. There are 15 residues in the CDR3. The CDR3 DNA is TGTGCCAGCAGCTTAGAGACAGGGAGGAACACTGAAGCTTTCTTT. This encodes CASSLETGRNTEAFF.

V is TRBV5-6 and J is TRBJ2-7, with D maybe TRBD1 (6 bases). Germline V gives CDR1 SGHDT, CDR2 YYEEEE. This CDR3 region has 13 residues. Trimming stripped 7 bases from V and 2 bases from J, with 13 bases between. DNA for the CDR3: TGTGCCAGCGGCTCCGGGACACCCTACGAGCAGTACTTC. As protein: CASGSGTPYEQYF.

The CDR3 DNA reads TGCAGCGTTGACCCCTTCCCGGGACAGGGATGCCGTTCCTACGAGCAGTACTTC. It translates to CSVDPFPGQGCRSYEQYF. The chain combines TRBV29-1 with TRBJ2-7, with 9 bases lining up with TRBD1. V lost 3 bases and J lost 1; bases outside the gene matches: 16. In germline, CDR1 is SQVTM, CDR2 ANQGSEA. CDR3 size: 18 residues.

The chain couples TRBV9 to TRBJ2-1; D is perhaps TRBD2 (6 bases). From germline, CDR1 is SGDLS and CDR2 YYNGEE. Between the trimmed V and J ends, which lost 0 bases and 7 bases, there was a span of 17 bases. The CDR3 spans 16 residues. The DNA for the CDR3 is TGTGCCAGCAGCGTAGTAACGGGAGAGGGTTTGAATGAGCAGTTCTTC. This gives the protein CASSVVTGEGLNEQFF. Looking up the rest from reference TRBV9 and TRBJ2-1 gives the full variable domain: DSGVTQTPKHLITATGQRVTLRCSPRSGDLSVYWYQQSLDQGLQFLIQYYNGEERAKGNILERFSAQQFPDLHSELNLSSLELGDSALYFCASSVVTGEGLNEQFFGPGTRLTVL.

The rearrangement joins TRBV9 to TRBJ2-1; D may be TRBD2 (5 bases). Trimming took off 5 bases at V and 1 base at J, with 13 bases between the two ends. CDR3 length equals 15 residues. CDR1 and CDR2 from the germline V gene are SGDLS and YYNGEE. The CDR3 protein is CASSTSTGSYNEQFF. The CDR3 DNA follows: TGTGCCAGCAGTACCTCGACGGGGTCCTACAATGAGCAGTTCTTC.

V is TRBV15 and J is TRBJ2-6; TRBD1 might be the D (5 bases). Germline V CDR1 and CDR2: LNHNV, YYDKDF (reference sequence). With 0 bases removed from V and 3 bases from J, the gap between germline ends came to 18 bases. The CDR3 sequence is 19 residues long. CDR3 amino acids: CATSRDLVLGAVGANVLTF. The CDR3, as DNA: TGTGCCACCAGCAGAGATCTAGTATTAGGGGCGGTTGGGGCCAACGTCCTGACTTTC.

The chain recombines TRBV21-1 with TRBJ2-1; the table names TRBD1, a call not compared with the DNA. TRBV21-1 is a recognized pseudogene. The CDR3 spans 14 residues. The CDR3 bases are TGTGCCAGCAGCAAATACCAGCTCGGGACCCGTCAGTTCTTC. Its translation: CASSKYQLGTRQFF.

The rearrangement uses TRBV13 and TRBJ2-1; perhaps TRBD1 as D (5 bases). V was pared by 0 bases and J by 6 bases, with 12 bases between. This CDR3 contains 15 residues. Germline V gene sequence: CDR1 PRHDT, CDR2 FYEKMQ (reference sequence). CDR3 nucleotides: TGTGCCAGCAGCTTAGGCCAAATAGGGGTCAATGAGCAGTTCTTC. This translates into CASSLGQIGVNEQFF.

This chain uses TRBV12-5 with TRBJ1-2, with 7 bases that match TRBD1. The germline V gene has CDR1 LGHNT and CDR2 FRNRAP. This CDR3 is 13 amino acids long. The J segment lost 4 bases and the V segment lost 9 bases, leaving 8 bases of the junction unmatched. The CDR3 sequence: CASLGQATYGYTF. DNA for the CDR3: TGTGCTAGCCTCGGACAGGCGACCTATGGCTACACCTTC.

The chain recombines TRBV13 with TRBJ2-3, with 9 bases identical to TRBD2. Trimming took 4 bases from V and 0 from J; bases not matched to a gene: 11. Per germline, CDR1 PRHDT and CDR2 FYEKMQ (reference sequence). This CDR3 contains 18 residues. The CDR3 reads CASSSAGTSTTSTDTQYF. CDR3 bases: TGTGCCAGCAGCTCCGCCGGGACTAGCACAACTAGCACAGATACGCAGTATTTT.

The V call is TRBV20-1, the J call TRBJ2-3, with D possibly matching TRBD2 (5 bases). The V gene's germline CDR1 is DFQATT and CDR2 SNEGSKA (reference sequence). The V and J ends lost 3 bases and 1 base respectively, with 17 bases between them. The CDR3 length is 16 residues. CDR3 sequence: CSARPGDGVGTDTQYF. CDR3 DNA: TGCAGTGCTAGGCCCGGGGATGGAGTGGGCACAGATACGCAGTATTTT.

As for this clonotype: The junction departs from the called germline gene at one end, perhaps through a read error. The chain employs TRBV12-3 or TRBV12-4 and TRBJ2-3; D possibly corresponds to TRBD2 (6 bases). This CDR3 comprises 11 residues. The CDR3 protein is CATSRGTPEDF. The CDR3 nucleotides are TGTGCCACCAGTCGCGGGACCCCGGAGGATTTT.

This chain joins TRBV29-1 and TRBJ2-2, with 9 bases aligning to TRBD1. This CDR3 has 14 residues. The J segment lost 4 bases and the V segment lost 6 bases, leaving 6 bases of the junction unmatched. CDR1 and CDR2 (germline): SQVTM, ANQGSEA. Here the CDR3 DNA reads TGCAGCGTAGGAAACAGGGGGCGCACCGGGGAGCTGTTTTTT. It yields the protein CSVGNRGRTGELFF.

The rearrangement links TRBV20-1 to TRBJ2-3, with D possibly TRBD2 on 6 matching bases. Trimming took off 3 bases at V and 6 bases at J, with 19 bases between the two ends. CDR1 DFQATT and CDR2 SNEGSKA come from the germline V gene (reference sequence). CDR3 length: 15 residues. The CDR3, as DNA: TGCAGTGCTAGGTCCCTCGGGAGCCCGAAGGATACGCAGTATTTT. Translated, it gives CSARSLGSPKDTQYF.

The rearrangement uses TRBV5-6 and TRBJ2-5; 7 nucleotides agree with TRBD1. CDR3 length: 16 amino acids. The V segment lost 0 bases and the J segment 1 base; nucleotides outside the gene matches: 6. Per the germline V gene, CDR1 is SGHDT and CDR2 is YYEEEE. CDR3 sequence reads: CASSLVGTEAQETQYF. The CDR3 nucleotides are TGTGCCAGCAGCTTGGTGGGGACAGAGGCCCAAGAGACCCAGTACTTC.

This clonotype was picked up a small number of times. J is TRBJ2-1 and V is TRBV12-3 or TRBV12-4; 8 nucleotides align to TRBD2. The CDR3 is 12 amino acids. Germline trimming cut 6 bases from V and 7 bases from J; bases unmatched to any gene: 2. Here the CDR3 DNA reads TGTGCCAGCAGGCTAGCGGGTAATGAGCAGTTCTTC. The encoded protein is CASRLAGNEQFF.

This clonotype appeared once. The rearrangement uses TRBV12-3 or TRBV12-4 and TRBJ1-5; 9 nucleotides line up with TRBD1. The CDR3 extends over 14 amino acids. Trimming cost V 6 bases and J 5 bases; bases outside gene matches: 5. The CDR3 DNA is TGTGCCAGCAGCTACAGGGGGCTGGATCAGCCCCAGCATTTT. It translates to CASSYRGLDQPQHF.

The gene calls are TRBV5-1 and TRBJ2-3; 11 bases agree with TRBD2. Trimming at V came to 0 bases and at J to 1 base, leaving 7 bases not matched to a gene. Germline lookup yields CDR1 SGHRS and CDR2 YFSETQ. The CDR3 has 18 residues. The CDR3 sequence is CASSLEASGRIGTDTQYF. The CDR3 DNA is TGCGCCAGCAGCTTGGAGGCTAGCGGGAGGATCGGCACAGATACGCAGTATTTT.